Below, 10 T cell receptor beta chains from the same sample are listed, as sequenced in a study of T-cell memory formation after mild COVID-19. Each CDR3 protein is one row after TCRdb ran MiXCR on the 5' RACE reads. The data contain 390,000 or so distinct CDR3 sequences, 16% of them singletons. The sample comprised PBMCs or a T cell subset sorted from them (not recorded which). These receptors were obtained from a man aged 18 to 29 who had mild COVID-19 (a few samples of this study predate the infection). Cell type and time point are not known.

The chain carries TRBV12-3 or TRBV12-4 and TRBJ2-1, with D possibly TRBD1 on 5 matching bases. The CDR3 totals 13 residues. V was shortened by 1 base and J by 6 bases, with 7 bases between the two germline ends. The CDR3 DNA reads TGTGCCAGCAGTTTAGTACAGGTCAATGAGCAGTTCTTC. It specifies CASSLVQVNEQFF.

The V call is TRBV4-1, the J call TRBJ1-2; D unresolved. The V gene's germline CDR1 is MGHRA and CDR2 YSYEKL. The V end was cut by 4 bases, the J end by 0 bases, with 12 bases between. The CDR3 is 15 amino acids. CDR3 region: CASSPTGSTNYGYTF. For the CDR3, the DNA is TGCGCCAGCAGCCCAACTGGCAGTACTAACTATGGCTACACCTTC.

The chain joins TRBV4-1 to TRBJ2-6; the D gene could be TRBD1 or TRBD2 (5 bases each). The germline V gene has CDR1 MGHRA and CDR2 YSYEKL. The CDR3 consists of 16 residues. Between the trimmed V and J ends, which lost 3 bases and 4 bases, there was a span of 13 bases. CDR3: CASSQRGTLGANVLTF. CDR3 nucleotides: TGCGCCAGCAGCCAGCGAGGGACCTTAGGGGCCAACGTCCTGACTTTC.

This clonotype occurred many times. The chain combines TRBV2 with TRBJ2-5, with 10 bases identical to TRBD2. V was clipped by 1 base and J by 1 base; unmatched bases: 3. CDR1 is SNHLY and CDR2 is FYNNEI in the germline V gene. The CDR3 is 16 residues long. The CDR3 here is CASSEVLAGAQETQYF. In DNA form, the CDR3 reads TGTGCCAGCAGTGAAGTTCTAGCGGGGGCCCAAGAGACCCAGTACTTC.

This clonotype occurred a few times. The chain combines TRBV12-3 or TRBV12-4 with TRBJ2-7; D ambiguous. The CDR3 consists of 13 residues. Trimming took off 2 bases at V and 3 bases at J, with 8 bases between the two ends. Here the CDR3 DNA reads TGTGCCAGCAGTTTACACAGCCACTACGAGCAGTACTTC. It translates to CASSLHSHYEQYF.

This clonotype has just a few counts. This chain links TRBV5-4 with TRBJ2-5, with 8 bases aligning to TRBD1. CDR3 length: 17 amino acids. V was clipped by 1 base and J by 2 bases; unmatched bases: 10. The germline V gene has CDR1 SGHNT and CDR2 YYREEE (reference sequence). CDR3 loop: CASSLKIAGGLQETQYF. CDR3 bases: TGTGCCAGCAGCTTGAAGATAGCAGGGGGCCTTCAAGAGACCCAGTACTTC.

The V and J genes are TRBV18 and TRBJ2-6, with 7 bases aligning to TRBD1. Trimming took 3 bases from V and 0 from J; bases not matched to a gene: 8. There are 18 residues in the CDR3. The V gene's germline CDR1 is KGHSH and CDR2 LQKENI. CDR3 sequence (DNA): TGTGCCAGCTCACCGTGGGACAGTTTTTCCTCTGGGGCCAACGTCCTGACTTTC. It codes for CASSPWDSFSSGANVLTF.

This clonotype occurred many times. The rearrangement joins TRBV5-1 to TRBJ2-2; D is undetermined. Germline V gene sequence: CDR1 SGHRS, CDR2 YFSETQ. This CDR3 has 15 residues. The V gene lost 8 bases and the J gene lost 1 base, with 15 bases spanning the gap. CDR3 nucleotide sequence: TGCGCCAGTCGAACGGCGCATCTGAACACCGGGGAGCTGTTTTTT. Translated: CASRTAHLNTGELFF.

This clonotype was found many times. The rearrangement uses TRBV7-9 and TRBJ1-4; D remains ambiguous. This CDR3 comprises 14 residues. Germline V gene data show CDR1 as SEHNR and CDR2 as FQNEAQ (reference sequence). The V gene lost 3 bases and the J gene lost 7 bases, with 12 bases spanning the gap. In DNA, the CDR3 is TGTGCCAGCAGCTTTCGCGGAGTCGGTGAAAAACTGTTTTTT. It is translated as CASSFRGVGEKLFF.

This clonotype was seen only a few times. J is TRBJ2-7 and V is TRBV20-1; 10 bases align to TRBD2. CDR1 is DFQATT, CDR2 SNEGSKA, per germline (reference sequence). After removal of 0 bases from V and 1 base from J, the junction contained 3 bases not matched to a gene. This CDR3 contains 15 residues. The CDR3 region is CSAREASGGSYEQYF. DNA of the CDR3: TGCAGTGCTAGAGAGGCTAGCGGGGGATCCTACGAGCAGTACTTC.